Detailed here is one TCR beta chain. Deep was the level at which the assay was run. Clones were read by immunoSEQ multiplex PCR, and TCRdb kept only the in-frame ones, dropping some. Among around 2,000,000 clones, roughly 94% were seen once, and the ten largest hold 0.13%. This sample is drawn from a study of shared clonotypes between healthy human individuals. The CDR3 spans 14 residues. Trimming cost V 5 bases and J 12 bases; bases outside gene matches: 13. Germline CDR1 reads MNHEY; CDR2 reads SVGAGI. The sequencing sample was made of naive CD4+ T cells sorted from blood. The subset was: CD45RA+ positively selected. The chain recombines TRBV6-5 with TRBJ1-2; 9 bases line up with TRBD1. This receptor was taken from a man in his late teens or twenties in good health. For the CDR3, the DNA is TGTGCCAGCAGTCCAATGGACAGGGGAGGCGGCCACACCTTC. Protein sequence: CASSPMDRGGGHTF.